This is a list of T cell receptor beta chains from one sample in a study of CXCR3-negative and CXCR3-positive naive CD8 T cells. After re-calling the 5' RACE reads, TCRdb lists one entry per CDR3 protein, DNA absent. Seen in this sample are about 41,000 distinct CDR3 sequences; the ten most common clones hold around 1.9%. Input material: naive CXCR3- CD8+ T cells from blood. The receptors shown here come from a human donor in good health. Some clones in this sample may be carry-over from other donors' samples. Both conserved end residues are part of each CDR3.

CDR3: CASSQVPGTANTEAFF; V: TRBV3-2; J: TRBJ1-1
CDR3: CASSPRWANNSPLHF; V: TRBV7-9; J: TRBJ1-6
CDR3: CSYRDSIYEQYF; V: TRBV29-1; J: TRBJ2-7
CDR3: CASSYGGGGSIQYF; V: TRBV6-5; J: TRBJ2-4
CDR3: CASTYEMTGGSTEAFF; V: TRBV2; J: TRBJ1-1
CDR3: CASWGNTEAFF; V: TRBV12-3/TRBV12-4; J: TRBJ1-1
CDR3: CASSLGGGARETQYF; V: TRBV13; J: TRBJ2-5
CDR3: CASSQDRSGGYEQFF; V: TRBV4-2; J: TRBJ2-1
CDR3: CSAEMGTSGTDTQYF; V: TRBV29-1; J: TRBJ2-3
CDR3: CASSSEGLAKNIQYF; V: TRBV11-2; J: TRBJ2-4
CDR3: CSASQPGTSIDNEQFF; V: TRBV20-1; J: TRBJ2-1
CDR3: CASSLRSLGVWSSSGVLETQYF; V: TRBV7-2; J: TRBJ2-5
CDR3: CSVESPGAGQNEQFF; V: TRBV29-1; J: TRBJ2-1
CDR3: CASSKRRTGVDTEAFF; V: TRBV21-1; J: TRBJ1-1
CDR3: CASSSGRFQPQHF; V: TRBV6-2/TRBV6-3; J: TRBJ1-5
CDR3: CASTSFPRHTGNTEAFF; V: TRBV6-6; J: TRBJ1-1
CDR3: CASSERSYNEQFF; V: TRBV28; J: TRBJ2-1
CDR3: CASSLSGGGYNEQFF; V: TRBV6-6; J: TRBJ2-1
CDR3: CASSLQGFGRQPQHF; V: TRBV5-6; J: TRBJ1-5
CDR3: CASSPQGLELFF; V: TRBV3-1; J: TRBJ2-1
CDR3: CASSLGAGGYYEQYF; V: TRBV12-3/TRBV12-4; J: TRBJ2-7
CDR3: CASSYLGSSYNEQFF; V: TRBV6-5; J: TRBJ2-1
CDR3: CSATPGQIDGYTF; V: TRBV20-1; J: TRBJ1-2
CDR3: CASSLVAGEQYF; V: TRBV27; J: TRBJ2-7